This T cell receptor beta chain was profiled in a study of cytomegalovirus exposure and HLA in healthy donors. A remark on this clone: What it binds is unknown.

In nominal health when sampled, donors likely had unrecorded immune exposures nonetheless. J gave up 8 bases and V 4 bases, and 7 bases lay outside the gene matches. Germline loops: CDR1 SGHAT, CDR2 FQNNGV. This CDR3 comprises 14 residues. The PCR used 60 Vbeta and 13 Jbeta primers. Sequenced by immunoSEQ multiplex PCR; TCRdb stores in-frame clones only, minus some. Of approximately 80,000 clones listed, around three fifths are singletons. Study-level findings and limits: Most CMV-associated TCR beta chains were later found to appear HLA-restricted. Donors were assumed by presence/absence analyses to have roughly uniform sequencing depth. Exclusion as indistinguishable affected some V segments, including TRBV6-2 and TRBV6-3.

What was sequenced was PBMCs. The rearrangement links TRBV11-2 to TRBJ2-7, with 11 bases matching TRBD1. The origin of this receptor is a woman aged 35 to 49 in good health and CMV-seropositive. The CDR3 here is CASSSRDRGSQQYF. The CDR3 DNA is TGTGCCAGCAGCTCCCGGGACAGGGGGTCCCAGCAGTACTTC.